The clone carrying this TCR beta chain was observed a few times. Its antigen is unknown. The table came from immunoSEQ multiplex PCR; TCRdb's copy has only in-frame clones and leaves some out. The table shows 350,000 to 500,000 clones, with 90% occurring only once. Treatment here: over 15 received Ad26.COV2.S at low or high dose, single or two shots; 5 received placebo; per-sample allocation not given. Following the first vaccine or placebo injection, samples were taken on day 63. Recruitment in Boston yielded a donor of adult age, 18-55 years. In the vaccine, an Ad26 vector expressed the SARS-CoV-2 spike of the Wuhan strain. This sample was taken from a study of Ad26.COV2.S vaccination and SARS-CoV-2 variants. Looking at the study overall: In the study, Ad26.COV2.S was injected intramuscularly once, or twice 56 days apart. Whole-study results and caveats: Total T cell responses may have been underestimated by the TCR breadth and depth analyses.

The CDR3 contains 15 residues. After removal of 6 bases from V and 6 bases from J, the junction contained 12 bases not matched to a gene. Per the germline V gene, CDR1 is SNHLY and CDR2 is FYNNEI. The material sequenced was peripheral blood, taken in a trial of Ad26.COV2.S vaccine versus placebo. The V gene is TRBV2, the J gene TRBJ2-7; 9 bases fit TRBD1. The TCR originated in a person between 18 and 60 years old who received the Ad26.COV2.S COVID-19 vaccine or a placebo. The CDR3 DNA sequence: TGTGCCAGCAGGCCGGACAGGGGACTACCCAGCGAGCAGTACTTC. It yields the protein CASRPDRGLPSEQYF.